This T cell receptor (beta chain) was sequenced during a study of cytomegalovirus exposure and HLA in healthy donors. Whole-study context: Most genotyped donors, about four fifths of about 400, had Caucasian-associated genetic ancestry.

The CDR3 extends over 13 amino acids. The V and J ends lost 7 bases and 8 bases respectively, with 14 bases between them. Germline CDR1 MDHEN, CDR2 SYDVKM. Of note for this clone: The antigen remains undetermined.

The PCR was carried out with 60 Vbeta primers and 13 Jbeta primers. Under the authors' procedure: In a later analysis, some 10 million of about 80 million unique beta chains occurred in at least two donors. TCRdb's table, derived via immunoSEQ multiplex PCR, lists solely in-frame clones and lacks some. D and trimming were read from the DNA, whereas the V and J calls and clone size are those reported in that table. Of approximately 60,000 clones listed, just under 85% were seen once; the top ten hold 1.7%. Study results and caveats: Association with HLA alleles at 0.05 false discovery rate was found for 17,000 or so TCR beta sequences in a later analysis. The dataset shows that most TCR sequences were rare, while some public TCRs occurred in many donors.

The chain is built from TRBV28 and TRBJ1-4, with D uncertain. The clonotype originates from a man in his forties in good health and CMV-seronegative. Sequencing was carried out using PBMCs. CDR3 region: CASMVGEREKLFF. In DNA form, the CDR3 reads TGTGCCAGCATGGTCGGGGAACGGGAAAAACTGTTTTTT.